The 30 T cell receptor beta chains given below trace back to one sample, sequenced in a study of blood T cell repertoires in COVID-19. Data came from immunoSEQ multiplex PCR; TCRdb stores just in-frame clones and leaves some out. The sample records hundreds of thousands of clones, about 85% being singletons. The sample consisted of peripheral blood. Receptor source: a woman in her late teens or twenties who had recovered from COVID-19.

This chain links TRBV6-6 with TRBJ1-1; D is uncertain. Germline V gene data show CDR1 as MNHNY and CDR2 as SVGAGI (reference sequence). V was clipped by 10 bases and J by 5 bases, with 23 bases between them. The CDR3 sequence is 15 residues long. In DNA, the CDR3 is TGTGCCACCAACGCAGCTAAGGCAGCGGGAACTGAAGCTTTCTTT. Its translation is CATNAAKAAGTEAFF.

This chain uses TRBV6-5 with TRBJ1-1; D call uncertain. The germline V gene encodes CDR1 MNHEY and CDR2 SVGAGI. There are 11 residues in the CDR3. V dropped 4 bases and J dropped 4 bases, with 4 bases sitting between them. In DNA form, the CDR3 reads TGTGCCAGCAGTTCCAGCACTGAAGCTTTCTTT. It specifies CASSSSTEAFF.

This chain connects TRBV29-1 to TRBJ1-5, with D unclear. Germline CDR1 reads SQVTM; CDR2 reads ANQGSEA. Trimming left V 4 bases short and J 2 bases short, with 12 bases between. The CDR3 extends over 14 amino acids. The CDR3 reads CSVGGTLGNQPQHF. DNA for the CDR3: TGCAGCGTTGGCGGTACACTTGGCAATCAGCCCCAGCATTTT.

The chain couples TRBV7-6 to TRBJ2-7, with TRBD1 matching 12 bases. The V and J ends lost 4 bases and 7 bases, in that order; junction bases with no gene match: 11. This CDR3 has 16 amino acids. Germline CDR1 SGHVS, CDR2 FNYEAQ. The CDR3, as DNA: TGTGCCAGCAGCTCCCCGGGGGGGACAGGGGGCGAAGAGCAGTACTTC. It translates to CASSSPGGTGGEEQYF.

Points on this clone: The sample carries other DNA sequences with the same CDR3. The CDR3 here is CASSQRDEQYF. The CDR3 nucleotides are TGTGCCAGCAGCCAGAGGGACGAGCAGTACTTC. The V and J genes are TRBV7-9 and TRBJ2-7; TRBD2 is a possible D gene (5 bases). This CDR3 is built from 11 residues. The ends were cut back, 5 bases at V and 5 bases at J, with 7 bases in the middle. Germline V gene sequence: CDR1 SEHNR, CDR2 FQNEAQ (reference sequence).

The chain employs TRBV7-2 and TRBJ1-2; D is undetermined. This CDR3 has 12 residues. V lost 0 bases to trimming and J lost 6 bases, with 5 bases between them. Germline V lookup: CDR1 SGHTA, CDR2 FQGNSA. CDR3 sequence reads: CASSLARDGYTF. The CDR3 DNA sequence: TGTGCCAGCAGCTTAGCTCGGGATGGCTACACCTTC. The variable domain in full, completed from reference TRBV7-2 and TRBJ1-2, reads GAGVSQSPSNKVTEKGKDVELRCDPISGHTALYWYRQSLGQGLEFLIYFQGNSAPDKSGLPSDRFSAERTGGSVSTLTIQRTQQEDSAVYLCASSLARDGYTFGSGTRLTVV.

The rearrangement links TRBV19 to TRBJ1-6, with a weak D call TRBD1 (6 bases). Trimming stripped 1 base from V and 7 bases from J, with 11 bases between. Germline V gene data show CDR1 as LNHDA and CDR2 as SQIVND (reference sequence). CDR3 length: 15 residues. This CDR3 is CASSIAGATNSPLHF. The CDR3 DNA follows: TGTGCCAGTAGTATAGCAGGGGCCACCAATTCACCCCTCCACTTT.

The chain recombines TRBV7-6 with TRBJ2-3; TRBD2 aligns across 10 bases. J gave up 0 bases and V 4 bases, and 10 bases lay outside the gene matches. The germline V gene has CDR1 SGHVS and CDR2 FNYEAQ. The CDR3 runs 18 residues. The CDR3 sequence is CASSSPFTSGESTDTQYF. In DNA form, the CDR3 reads TGTGCCAGCAGCTCCCCATTTACTAGCGGGGAGAGCACAGATACGCAGTATTTT.

CDR3 DNA: TGTGCCAGCAGGTTGGACAGGGGGAAAAACATTCAGTACTTC. Translating gives CASRLDRGKNIQYF. The chain recombines TRBV27 with TRBJ2-4; TRBD1 matches at 10 bases. Unmatched junction bases numbered 3, after V lost 6 bases and J lost 4 bases. CDR3 length: 14 amino acids. Germline V gene data show CDR1 as MNHEY and CDR2 as SMNVEV (reference sequence).

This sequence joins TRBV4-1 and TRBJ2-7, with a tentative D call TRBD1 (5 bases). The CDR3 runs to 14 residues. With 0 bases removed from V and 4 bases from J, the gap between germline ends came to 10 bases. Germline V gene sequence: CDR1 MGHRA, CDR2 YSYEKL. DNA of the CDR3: TGCGCCAGCAGCCAAGATCCTCAGGGTTACGAGCAGTACTTC. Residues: CASSQDPQGYEQYF.

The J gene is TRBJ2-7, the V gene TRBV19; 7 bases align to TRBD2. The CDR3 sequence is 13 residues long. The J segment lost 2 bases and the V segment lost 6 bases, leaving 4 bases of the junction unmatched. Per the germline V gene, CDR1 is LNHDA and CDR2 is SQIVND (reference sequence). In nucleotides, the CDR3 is TGTGCCAGTAGCGCCGGGACTACCTACGAGCAGTACTTC. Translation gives CASSAGTTYEQYF.

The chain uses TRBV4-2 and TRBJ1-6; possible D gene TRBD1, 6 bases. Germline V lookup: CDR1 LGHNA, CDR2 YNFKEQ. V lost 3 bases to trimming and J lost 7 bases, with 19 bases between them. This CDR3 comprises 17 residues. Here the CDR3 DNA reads TGTGCCAGCAGCCACCATGCCGGACAGCAAAAAAATTCACCCCTCCACTTT. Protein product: CASSHHAGQQKNSPLHF.

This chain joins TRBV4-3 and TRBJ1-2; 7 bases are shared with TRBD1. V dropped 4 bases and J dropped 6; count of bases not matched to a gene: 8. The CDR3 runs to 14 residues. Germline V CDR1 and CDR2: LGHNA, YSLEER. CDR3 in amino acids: CASSRSGTVNGYTF. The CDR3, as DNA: TGCGCCAGCAGCCGCTCCGGGACAGTAAATGGCTACACCTTC.

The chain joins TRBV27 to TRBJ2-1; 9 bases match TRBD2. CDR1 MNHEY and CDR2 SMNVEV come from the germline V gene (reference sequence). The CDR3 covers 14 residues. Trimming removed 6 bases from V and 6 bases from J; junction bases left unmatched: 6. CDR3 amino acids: CASRVFSGSNEQFF. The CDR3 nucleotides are TGTGCCAGCAGGGTATTTAGCGGGAGCAATGAGCAGTTCTTC.

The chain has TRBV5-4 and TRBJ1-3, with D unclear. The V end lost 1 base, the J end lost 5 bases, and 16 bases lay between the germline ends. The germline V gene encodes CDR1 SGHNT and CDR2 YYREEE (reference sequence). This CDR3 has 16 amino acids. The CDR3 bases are TGTGCCAGCAGCTTGTCTGTTTCGGGGTCAAGAAACACCATATATTTT. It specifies CASSLSVSGSRNTIYF.

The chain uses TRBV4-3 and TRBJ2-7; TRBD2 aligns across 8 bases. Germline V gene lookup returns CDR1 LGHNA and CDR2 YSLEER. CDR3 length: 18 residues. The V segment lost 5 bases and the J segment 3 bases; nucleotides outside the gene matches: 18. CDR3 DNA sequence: TGCGCCAGCAGCACACAGCGGTTAGGGACTAGGGGTGACTACGAGCAGTACTTC. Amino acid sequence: CASSTQRLGTRGDYEQYF.

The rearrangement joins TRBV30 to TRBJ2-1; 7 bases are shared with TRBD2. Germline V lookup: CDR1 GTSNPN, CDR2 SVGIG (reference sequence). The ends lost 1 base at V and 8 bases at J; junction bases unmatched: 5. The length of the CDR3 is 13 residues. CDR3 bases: TGTGCCTGGAGTGGGACTAGAGCAGATGAGCAGTTCTTC. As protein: CAWSGTRADEQFF.

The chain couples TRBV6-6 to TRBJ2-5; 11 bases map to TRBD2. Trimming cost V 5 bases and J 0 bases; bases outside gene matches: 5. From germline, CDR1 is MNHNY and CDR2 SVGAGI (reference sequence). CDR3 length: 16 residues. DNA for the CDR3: TGTGCCAGCAGTATGGGACTAGCGGAGTACCAAGAGACCCAGTACTTC. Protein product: CASSMGLAEYQETQYF.

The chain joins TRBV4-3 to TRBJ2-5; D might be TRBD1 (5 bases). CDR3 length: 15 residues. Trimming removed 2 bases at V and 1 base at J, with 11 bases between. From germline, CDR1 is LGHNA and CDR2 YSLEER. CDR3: CASSQSYRPQETQYF. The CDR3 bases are TGCGCCAGCAGCCAAAGCTACAGGCCCCAAGAGACCCAGTACTTC.

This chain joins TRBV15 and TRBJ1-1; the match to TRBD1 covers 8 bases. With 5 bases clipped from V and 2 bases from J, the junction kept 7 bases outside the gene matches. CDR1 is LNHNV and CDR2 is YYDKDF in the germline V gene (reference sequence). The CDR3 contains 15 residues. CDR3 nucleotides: TGTGCCACCAGCCCGCGACAGGGGATCAACACTGAAGCTTTCTTT. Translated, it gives CATSPRQGINTEAFF.

The CDR3 coding sequence is TGTGCCAGCAGCTTCGGACTAGCGGGGCCATACAATGAGCAGTTCTTC. It encodes CASSFGLAGPYNEQFF. The chain recombines TRBV13 with TRBJ2-1, with TRBD2 matching over 12 bases. Germline V CDR1 and CDR2: PRHDT, FYEKMQ (reference sequence). This CDR3 has 16 amino acids. The V and J ends lost 3 bases and 4 bases, in that order; junction bases with no gene match: 4.

CDR3 region: CASSWAGTGPREQYF. Here the CDR3 DNA reads TGTGCCAGCAGCTGGGCGGGGACAGGGCCTCGGGAGCAGTACTTC. The J gene is TRBJ2-7, the V gene TRBV5-7, with TRBD1 identical over 9 bases. TRBV5-7 is noted as an ORF with a role that remains uncertain. CDR3 size: 15 residues. Germline trimming cut 3 bases from V and 7 bases from J; bases unmatched to any gene: 11.

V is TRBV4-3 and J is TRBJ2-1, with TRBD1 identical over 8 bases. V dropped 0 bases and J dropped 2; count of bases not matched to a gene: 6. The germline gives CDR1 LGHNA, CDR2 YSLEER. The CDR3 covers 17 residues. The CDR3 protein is CASSQDPPGGTYNEQFF. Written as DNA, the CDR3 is TGCGCCAGCAGCCAAGATCCCCCAGGGGGCACCTACAATGAGCAGTTCTTC.

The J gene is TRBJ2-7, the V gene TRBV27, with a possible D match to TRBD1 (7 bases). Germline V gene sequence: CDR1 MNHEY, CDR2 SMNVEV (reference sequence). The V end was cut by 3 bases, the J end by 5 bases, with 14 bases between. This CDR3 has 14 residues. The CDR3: CASSFDQGGHEQYF. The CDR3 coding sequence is TGTGCCAGCAGTTTCGATCAGGGGGGACACGAGCAGTACTTC.

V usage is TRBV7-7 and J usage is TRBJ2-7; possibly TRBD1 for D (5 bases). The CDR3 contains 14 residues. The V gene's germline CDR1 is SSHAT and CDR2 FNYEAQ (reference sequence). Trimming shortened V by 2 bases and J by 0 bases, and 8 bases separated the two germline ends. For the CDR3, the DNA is TGTGCCAGCAGCTTATATCAGGGCTCCTACGAGCAGTACTTC. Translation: CASSLYQGSYEQYF.

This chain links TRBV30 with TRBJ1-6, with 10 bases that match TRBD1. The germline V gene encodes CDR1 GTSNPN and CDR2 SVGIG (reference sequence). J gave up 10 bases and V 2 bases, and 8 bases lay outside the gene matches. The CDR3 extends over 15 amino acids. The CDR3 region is CAWSLRDRGHSPLHF. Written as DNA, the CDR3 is TGTGCCTGGAGTCTTAGGGACAGGGGACACTCACCCCTCCACTTT. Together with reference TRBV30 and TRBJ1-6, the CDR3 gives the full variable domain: SQTIHQWPATLVQPVGSPLSLECTVEGTSNPNLYWYRQAAGRGLQLLFYSVGIGQISSEVPQNLSASRPQDRQFILSSKKLLLSDSGFYLCAWSLRDRGHSPLHFGNGTRLTVT.

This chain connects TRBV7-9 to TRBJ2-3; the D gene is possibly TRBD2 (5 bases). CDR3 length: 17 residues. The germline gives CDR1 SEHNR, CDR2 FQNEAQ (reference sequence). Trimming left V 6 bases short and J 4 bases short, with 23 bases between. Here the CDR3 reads CASSSEGGRWVPDTQYF. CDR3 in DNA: TGTGCCAGCAGTTCAGAGGGTGGGAGATGGGTCCCAGATACGCAGTATTTT. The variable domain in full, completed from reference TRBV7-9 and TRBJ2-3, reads DTGVSQNPRHKITKRGQNVTFRCDPISEHNRLYWYRQTLGQGPEFLTYFQNEAQLEKSRLLSDRFSAERPKGSFSTLEIQRTEQGDSAMYLCASSSEGGRWVPDTQYFGPGTRLTVL.

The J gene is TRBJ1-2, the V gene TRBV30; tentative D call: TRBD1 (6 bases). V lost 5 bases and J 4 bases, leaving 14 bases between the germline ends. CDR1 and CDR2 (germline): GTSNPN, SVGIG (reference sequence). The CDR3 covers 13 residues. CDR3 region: CAWATQGFYGYTF. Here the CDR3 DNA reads TGTGCCTGGGCGACTCAGGGGTTCTATGGCTACACCTTC.

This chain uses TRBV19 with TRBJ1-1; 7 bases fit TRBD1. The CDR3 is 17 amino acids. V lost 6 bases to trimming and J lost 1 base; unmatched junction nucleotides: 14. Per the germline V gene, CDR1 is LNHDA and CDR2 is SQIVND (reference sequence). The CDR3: CASSPLRTGPKNTEAFF. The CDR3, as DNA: TGTGCCAGTAGCCCCTTAAGGACAGGACCGAAGAACACTGAAGCTTTCTTT.

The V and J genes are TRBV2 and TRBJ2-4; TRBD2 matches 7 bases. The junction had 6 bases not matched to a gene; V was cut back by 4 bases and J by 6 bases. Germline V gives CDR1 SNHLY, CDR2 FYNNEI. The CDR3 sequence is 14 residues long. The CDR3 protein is CASSAGTTANIQYF. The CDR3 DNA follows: TGTGCCAGCAGTGCCGGGACTACGGCAAACATTCAGTACTTC.